This TCR beta chain appears in the sequencing data of a study of blood T cell repertoires in COVID-19. Looking at the study overall: PBMCs, B-cell-depleted T cells, or T cells provided the cDNA or gDNA that made up the material.

This clone was seen only a few times. V lost 3 bases to trimming and J lost 0 bases, with 8 bases between them. In germline, CDR1 is PRHDT, CDR2 FYEKMQ (reference sequence). This CDR3 spans 14 amino acids. Original data processing: Nucleated cell number was recorded as an estimate derived from reference gene primer amplification. Profiled with immunoSEQ multiplex PCR; TCRdb holds only in-frame clones, not every one. V and J calls plus clone size are reproduced from that table; the DNA served to infer D and trimming. The sample holds approximately 200,000 clones, approximately 81% seen once. Sequencing input: peripheral blood. The chain carries TRBV13 and TRBJ1-1; D is ambiguous. This clonotype was obtained from a man between 45 and 60 years old who had recovered from COVID-19. The CDR3 reads CASSFALMNTEAFF. The DNA of the CDR3 is TGTGCCAGCAGCTTTGCCCTAATGAACACTGAAGCTTTCTTT.